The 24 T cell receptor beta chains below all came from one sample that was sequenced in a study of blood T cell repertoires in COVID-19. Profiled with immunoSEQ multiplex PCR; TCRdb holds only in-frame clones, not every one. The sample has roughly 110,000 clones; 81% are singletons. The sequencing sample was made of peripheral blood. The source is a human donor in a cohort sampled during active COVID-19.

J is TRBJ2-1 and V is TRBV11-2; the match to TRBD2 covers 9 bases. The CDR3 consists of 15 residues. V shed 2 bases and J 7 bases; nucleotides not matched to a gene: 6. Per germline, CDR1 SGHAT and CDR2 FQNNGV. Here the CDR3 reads CASSLYLAGWNEQFF. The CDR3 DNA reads TGTGCCAGCAGCTTATACCTAGCGGGATGGAATGAGCAGTTCTTC.

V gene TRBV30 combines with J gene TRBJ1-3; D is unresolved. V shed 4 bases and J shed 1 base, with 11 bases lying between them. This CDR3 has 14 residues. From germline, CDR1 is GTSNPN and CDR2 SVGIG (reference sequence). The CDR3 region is CAWTLDFSGNTIYF. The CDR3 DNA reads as TGTGCCTGGACCCTCGACTTTTCTGGAAACACCATATATTTT.

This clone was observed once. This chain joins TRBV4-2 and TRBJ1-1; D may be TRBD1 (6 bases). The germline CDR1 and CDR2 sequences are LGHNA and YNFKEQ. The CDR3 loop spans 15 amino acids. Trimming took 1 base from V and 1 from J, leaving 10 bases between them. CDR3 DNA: TGTGCCAGCAGCCAAGTGGGGGCAGGGAACACTGAAGCTTTCTTT. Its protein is CASSQVGAGNTEAFF.

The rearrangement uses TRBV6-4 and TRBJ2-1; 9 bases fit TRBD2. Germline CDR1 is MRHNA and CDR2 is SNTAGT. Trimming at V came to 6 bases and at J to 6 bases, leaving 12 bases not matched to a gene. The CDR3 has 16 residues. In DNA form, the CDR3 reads TGTGCCAGCAGCACTTTAGCGGGAGAGGGCCGCAATGAGCAGTTCTTC. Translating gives CASSTLAGEGRNEQFF.

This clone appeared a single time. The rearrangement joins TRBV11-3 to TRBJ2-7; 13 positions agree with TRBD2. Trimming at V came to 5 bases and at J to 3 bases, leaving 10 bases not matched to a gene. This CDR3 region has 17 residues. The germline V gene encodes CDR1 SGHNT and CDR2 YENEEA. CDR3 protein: CASSPGTSGKQGYEQYF. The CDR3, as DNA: TGTGCCAGCAGCCCCGGGACTAGCGGGAAACAAGGCTACGAGCAGTACTTC.

This chain's CDR3 is CASSRGTYEPNSPLHF. For the CDR3, the DNA is TGTGCCAGCAGCCGGGGGACGTACGAGCCCAATTCACCCCTCCACTTT. This chain connects TRBV7-6 to TRBJ1-6, with a tentative D call TRBD1 (5 bases). Per germline, CDR1 SGHVS and CDR2 FNYEAQ. Deletions cut 5 bases from V and 7 bases from J, with 18 bases between. This CDR3 comprises 16 residues.

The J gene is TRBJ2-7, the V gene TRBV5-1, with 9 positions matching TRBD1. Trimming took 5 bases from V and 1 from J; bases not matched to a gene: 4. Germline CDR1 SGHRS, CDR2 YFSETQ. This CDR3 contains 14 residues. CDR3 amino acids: CASRGQGSSYEQYF. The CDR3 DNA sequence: TGCGCCAGCAGGGGACAGGGATCGTCCTACGAGCAGTACTTC.

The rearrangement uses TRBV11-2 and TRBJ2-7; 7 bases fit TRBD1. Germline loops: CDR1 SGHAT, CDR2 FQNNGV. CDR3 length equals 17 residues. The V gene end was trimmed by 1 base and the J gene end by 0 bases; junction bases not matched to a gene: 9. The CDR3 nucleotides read TGTGCCAGCAGCTTAGTTATAAAACAGGGGAGCTCCTACGAGCAGTACTTC. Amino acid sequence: CASSLVIKQGSSYEQYF. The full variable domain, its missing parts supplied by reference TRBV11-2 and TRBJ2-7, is EAGVAQSPRYKIIEKRQSVAFWCNPISGHATLYWYQQILGQGPKLLIQFQNNGVVDDSQLPKDRFSAERLKGVDSTLKIQPAKLEDSAVYLCASSLVIKQGSSYEQYFGPGTRLTVT.

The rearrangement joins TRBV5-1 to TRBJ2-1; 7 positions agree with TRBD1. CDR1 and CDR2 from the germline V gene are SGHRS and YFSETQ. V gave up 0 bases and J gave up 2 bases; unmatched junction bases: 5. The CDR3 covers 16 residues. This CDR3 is CASSLGGGRAYNEQFF. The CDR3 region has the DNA TGCGCCAGCAGCTTGGGAGGGGGCAGGGCCTACAATGAGCAGTTCTTC. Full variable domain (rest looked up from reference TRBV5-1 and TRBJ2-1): KAGVTQTPRYLIKTRGQQVTLSCSPISGHRSVSWYQQTPGQGLQFLFEYFSETQRNKGNFPGRFSGRQFSNSRSEMNVSTLELGDSALYLCASSLGGGRAYNEQFFGPGTRLTVL.

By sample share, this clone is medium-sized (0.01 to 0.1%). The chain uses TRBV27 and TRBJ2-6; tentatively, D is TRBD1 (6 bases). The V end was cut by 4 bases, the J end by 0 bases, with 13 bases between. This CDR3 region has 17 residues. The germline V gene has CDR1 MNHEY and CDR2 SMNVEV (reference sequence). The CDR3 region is CASSSYRVVSGANVLTF. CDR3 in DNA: TGTGCCAGCAGTTCTTACAGGGTGGTCTCTGGGGCCAACGTCCTGACTTTC. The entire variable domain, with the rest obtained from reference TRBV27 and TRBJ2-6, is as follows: EAQVTQNPRYLITVTGKKLTVTCSQNMNHEYMSWYRQDPGLGLRQIYYSMNVEVTDKGDVPEGYKVSRKEKRNFPLILESPSPNQTSLYFCASSSYRVVSGANVLTFGAGSRLTVL.

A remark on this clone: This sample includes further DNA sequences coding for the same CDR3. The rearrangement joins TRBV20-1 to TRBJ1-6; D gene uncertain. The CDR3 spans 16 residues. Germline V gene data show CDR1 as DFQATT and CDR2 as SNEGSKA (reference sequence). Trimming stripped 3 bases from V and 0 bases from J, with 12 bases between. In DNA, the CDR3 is TGCAGTGCTAGTCGGAGTGCTAGCTCCTATAATTCACCCCTCCACTTT. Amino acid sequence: CSASRSASSYNSPLHF.

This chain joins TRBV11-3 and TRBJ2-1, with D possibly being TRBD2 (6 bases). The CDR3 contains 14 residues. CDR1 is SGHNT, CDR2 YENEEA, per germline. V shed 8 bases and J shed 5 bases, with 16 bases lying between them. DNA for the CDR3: TGTGCCAGCTCCCGTCCGCGGGGAAACAATGAGCAGTTCTTC. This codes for CASSRPRGNNEQFF.

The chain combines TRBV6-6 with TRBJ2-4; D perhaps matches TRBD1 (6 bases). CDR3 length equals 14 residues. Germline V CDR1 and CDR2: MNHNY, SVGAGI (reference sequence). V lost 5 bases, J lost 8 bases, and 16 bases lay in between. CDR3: CASSNSGTRDIQYF. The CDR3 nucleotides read TGTGCCAGCAGTAATTCCGGGACACGGGACATTCAGTACTTC.

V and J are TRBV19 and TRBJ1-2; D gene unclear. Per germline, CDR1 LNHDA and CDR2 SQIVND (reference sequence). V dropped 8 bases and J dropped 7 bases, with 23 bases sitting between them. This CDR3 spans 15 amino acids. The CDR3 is CASEGQAAGISGYTF. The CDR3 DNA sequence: TGTGCCAGTGAAGGGCAAGCGGCGGGGATCTCTGGCTACACCTTC.

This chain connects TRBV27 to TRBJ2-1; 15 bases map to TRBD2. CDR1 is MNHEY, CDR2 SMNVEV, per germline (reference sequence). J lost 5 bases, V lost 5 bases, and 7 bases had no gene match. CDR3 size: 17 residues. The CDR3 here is CASSQGLAGGFHNEQFF. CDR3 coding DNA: TGTGCCAGCAGTCAGGGACTAGCGGGAGGTTTCCACAATGAGCAGTTCTTC.

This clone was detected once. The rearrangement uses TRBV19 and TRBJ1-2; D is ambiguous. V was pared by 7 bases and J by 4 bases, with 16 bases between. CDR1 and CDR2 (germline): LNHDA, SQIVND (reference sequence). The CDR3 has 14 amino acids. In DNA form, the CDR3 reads TGTGCCAGTACCCCAGATTTGGTCCGCTATGGCTACACCTTC. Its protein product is CASTPDLVRYGYTF.

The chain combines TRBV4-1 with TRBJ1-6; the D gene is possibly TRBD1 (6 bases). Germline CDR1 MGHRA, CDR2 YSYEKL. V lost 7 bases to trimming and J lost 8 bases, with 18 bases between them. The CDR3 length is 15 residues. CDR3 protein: CASKFRTGLDSPLHF. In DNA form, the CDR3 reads TGCGCCAGCAAATTTCGTACAGGGTTGGATTCACCCCTCCACTTT.

CDR3: CASSQTTGGPQHF. The CDR3 bases are TGCGCCAGCAGCCAAACCACTGGCGGGCCCCAGCATTTT. The genes are TRBV4-3 and TRBJ1-5; D is unclear. Germline values: CDR1 LGHNA, CDR2 YSLEER. The V gene lost 2 bases and the J gene lost 9 bases, with 11 bases spanning the gap. There are 13 residues in the CDR3.

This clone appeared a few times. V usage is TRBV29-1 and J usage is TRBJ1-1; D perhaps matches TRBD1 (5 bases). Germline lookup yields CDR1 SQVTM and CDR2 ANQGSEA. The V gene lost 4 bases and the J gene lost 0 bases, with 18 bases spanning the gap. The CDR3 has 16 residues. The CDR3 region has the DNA TGCAGCGTTGCGCCTGTCAGAGTGGGGCTGAACACTGAAGCTTTCTTT. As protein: CSVAPVRVGLNTEAFF.

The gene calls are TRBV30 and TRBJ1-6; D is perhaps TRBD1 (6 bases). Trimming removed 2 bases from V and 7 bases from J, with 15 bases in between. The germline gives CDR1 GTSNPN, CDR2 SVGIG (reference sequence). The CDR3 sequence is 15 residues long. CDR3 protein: CAWSPKDSPNSPLHF. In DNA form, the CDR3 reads TGTGCCTGGAGTCCAAAGGACAGTCCCAATTCACCCCTCCACTTT.

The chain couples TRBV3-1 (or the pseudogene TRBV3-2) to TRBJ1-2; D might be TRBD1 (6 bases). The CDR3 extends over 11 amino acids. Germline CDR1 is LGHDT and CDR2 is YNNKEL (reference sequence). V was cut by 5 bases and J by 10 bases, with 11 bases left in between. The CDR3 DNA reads TGTGCCAGCAGCTCCCGGACAGACTACACCTTC. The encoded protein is CASSSRTDYTF.

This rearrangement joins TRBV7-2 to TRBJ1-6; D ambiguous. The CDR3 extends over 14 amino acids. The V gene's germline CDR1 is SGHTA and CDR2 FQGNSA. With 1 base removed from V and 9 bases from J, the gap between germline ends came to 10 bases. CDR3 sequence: CASSLGVGASPLHF. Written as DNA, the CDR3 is TGTGCCAGCAGCTTAGGGGTCGGAGCTTCACCCCTCCACTTT.

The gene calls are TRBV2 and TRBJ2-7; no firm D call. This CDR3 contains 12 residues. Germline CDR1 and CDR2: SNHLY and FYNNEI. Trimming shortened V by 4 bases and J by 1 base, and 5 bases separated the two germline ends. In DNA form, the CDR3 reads TGTGCCAGCAGTGCAGTGTCCTACGAGCAGTACTTC. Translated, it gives CASSAVSYEQYF.

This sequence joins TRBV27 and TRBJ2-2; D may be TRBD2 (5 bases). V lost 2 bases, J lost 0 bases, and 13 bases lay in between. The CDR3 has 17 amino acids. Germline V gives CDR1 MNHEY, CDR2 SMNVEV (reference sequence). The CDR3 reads CASSLRASRPNTGELFF. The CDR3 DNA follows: TGTGCCAGCAGTTTAAGGGCTAGCCGGCCGAACACCGGGGAGCTGTTTTTT.